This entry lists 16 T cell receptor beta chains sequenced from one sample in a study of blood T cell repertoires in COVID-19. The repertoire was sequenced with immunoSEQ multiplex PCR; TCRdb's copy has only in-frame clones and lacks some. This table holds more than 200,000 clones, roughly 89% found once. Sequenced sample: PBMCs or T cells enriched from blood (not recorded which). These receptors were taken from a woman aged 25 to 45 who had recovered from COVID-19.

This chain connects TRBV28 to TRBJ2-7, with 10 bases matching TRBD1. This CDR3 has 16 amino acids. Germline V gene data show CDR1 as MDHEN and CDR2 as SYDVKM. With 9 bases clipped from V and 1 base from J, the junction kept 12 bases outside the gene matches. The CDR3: CASPPGQGSKSYEQYF. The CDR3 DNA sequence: TGTGCCAGTCCCCCGGGACAGGGGTCGAAGTCCTACGAGCAGTACTTC.

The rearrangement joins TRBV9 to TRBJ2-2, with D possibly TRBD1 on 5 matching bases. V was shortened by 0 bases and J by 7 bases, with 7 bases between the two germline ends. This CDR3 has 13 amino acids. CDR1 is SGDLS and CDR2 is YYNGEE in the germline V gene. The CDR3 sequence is CASSVEGDGELFF. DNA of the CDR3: TGTGCCAGCAGCGTAGAAGGGGACGGGGAGCTGTTTTTT.

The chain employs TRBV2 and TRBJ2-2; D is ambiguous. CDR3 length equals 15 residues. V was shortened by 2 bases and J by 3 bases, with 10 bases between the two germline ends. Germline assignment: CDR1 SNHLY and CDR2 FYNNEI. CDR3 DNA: TGTGCCAGCAGTGAAACTCGAGATTACACCGGGGAGCTGTTTTTT. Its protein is CASSETRDYTGELFF.

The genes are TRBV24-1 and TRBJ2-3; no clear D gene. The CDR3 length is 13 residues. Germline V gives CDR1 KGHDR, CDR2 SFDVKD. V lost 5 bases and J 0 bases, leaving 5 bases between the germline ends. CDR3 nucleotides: TGTGCCACCAGTGCCCCTAGCACAGATACGCAGTATTTT. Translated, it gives CATSAPSTDTQYF.

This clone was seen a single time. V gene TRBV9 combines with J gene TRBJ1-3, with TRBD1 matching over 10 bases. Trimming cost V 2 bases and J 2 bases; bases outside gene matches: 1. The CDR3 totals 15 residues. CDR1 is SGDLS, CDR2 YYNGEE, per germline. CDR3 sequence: CASSVGTGAGNTIYF. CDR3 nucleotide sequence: TGTGCCAGCAGCGTGGGGACAGGGGCTGGAAACACCATATATTTT.

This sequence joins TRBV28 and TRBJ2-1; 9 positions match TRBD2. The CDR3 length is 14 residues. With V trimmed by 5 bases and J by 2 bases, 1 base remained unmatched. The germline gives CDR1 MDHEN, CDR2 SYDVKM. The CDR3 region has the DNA TGTGCCAGCAGTCGACTAGCGGCCTACAATGAGCAGTTCTTC. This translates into CASSRLAAYNEQFF. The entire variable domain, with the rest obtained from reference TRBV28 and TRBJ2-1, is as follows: DVKVTQSSRYLVKRTGEKVFLECVQDMDHENMFWYRQDPGLGLRLIYFSYDVKMKEKGDIPEGYSVSREKKERFSLILESASTNQTSMYLCASSRLAAYNEQFFGPGTRLTVL.

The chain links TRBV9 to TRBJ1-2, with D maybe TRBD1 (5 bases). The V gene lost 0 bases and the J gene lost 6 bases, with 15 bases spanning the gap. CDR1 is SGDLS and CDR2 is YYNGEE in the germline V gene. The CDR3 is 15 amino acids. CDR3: CASSVDGVAGDGYTF. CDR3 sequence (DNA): TGTGCCAGCAGCGTAGATGGGGTAGCGGGGGATGGCTACACCTTC.

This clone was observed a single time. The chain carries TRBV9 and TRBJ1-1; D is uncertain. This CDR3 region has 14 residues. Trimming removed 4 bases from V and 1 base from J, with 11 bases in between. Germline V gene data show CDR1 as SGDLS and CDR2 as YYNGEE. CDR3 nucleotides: TGTGCCAGCAGCCTAATCACAGAGAACACTGAAGCTTTCTTT. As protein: CASSLITENTEAFF.

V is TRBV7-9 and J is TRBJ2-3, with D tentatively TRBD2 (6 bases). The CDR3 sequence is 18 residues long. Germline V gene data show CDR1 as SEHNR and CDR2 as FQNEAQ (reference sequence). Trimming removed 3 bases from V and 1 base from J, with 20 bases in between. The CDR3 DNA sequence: TGTGCCAGCAGCTTTACCGTGGGACTTCTACCTGGCACAGATACGCAGTATTTT. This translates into CASSFTVGLLPGTDTQYF.

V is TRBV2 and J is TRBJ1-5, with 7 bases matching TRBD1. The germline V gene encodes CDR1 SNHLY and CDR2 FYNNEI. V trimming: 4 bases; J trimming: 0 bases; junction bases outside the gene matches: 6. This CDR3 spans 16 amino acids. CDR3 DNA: TGTGCCAGCAGTGCGAGGACAGGTTATAGCAATCAGCCCCAGCATTTT. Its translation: CASSARTGYSNQPQHF.

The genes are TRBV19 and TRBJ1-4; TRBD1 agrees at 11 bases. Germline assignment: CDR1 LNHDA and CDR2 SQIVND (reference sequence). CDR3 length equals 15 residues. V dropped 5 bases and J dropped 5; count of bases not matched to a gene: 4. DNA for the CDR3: TGTGCCAGTAGTCCTGGACAGGGGGCGAATGAAAAACTGTTTTTT. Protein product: CASSPGQGANEKLFF.

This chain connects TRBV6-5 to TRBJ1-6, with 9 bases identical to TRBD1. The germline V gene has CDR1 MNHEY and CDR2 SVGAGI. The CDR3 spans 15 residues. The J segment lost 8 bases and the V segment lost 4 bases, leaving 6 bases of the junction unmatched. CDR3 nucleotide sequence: TGTGCCAGCAGTTCACTACAGGGGGCTTATTCACCCCTCCACTTT. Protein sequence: CASSSLQGAYSPLHF.

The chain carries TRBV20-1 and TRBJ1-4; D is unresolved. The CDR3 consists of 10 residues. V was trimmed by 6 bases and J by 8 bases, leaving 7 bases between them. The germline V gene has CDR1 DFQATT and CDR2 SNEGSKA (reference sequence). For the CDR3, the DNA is TGCAGTGCCCCCAGGGAAAAACTGTTTTTT. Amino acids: CSAPREKLFF.

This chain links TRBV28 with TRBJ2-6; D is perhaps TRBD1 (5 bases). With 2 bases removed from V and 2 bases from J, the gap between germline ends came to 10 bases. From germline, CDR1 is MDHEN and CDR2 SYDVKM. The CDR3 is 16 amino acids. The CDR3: CASSLRGTAGANVLTF. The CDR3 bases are TGTGCCAGCAGTTTAAGGGGAACGGCTGGGGCCAACGTCCTGACTTTC.

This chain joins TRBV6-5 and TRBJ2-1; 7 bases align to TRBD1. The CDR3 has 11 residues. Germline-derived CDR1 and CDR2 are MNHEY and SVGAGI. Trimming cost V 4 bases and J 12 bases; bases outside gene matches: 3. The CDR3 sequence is CASSFKGAQFF. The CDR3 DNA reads TGTGCCAGCAGTTTTAAGGGGGCGCAGTTCTTC.

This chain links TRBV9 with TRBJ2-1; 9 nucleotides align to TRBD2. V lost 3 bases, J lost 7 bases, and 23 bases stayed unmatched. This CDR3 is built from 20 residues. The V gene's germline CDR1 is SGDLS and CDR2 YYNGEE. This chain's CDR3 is CASSATGGSGRGNWRNEQFF. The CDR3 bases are TGTGCCAGCAGCGCTACTGGGGGTAGCGGGAGAGGTAATTGGCGGAATGAGCAGTTCTTC.